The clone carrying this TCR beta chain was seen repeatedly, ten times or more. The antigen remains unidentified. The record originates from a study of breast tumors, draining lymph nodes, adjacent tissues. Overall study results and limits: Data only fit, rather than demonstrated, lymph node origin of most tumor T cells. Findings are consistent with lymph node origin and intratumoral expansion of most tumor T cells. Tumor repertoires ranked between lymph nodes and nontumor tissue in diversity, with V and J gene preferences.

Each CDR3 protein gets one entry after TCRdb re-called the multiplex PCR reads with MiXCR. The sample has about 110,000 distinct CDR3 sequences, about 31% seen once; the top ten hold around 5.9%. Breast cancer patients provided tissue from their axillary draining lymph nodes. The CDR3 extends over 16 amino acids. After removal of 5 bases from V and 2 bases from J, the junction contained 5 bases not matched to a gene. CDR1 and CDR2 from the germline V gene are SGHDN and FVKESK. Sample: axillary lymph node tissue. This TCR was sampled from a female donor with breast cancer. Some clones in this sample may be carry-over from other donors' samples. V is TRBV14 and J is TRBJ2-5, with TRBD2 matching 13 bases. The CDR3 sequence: CASSIRLAGGQETQYF. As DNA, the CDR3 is TGTGCCAGCAGCATTCGACTAGCGGGAGGTCAAGAGACCCAGTACTTC.